Listed here are 17 T cell receptor beta chains from one sample, sequenced in a study of shared clonotypes between healthy human individuals. This table comes from immunoSEQ multiplex PCR, and its TCRdb copy is limited to in-frame clones, with some not included. The table records some 2,400,000 clones, around 95% of them present only once. The sequenced material came from naive CD4+ T cells sorted from blood. Subset in this sample: CD45RA+ positively selected. Every receptor here comes from a man aged 18 to 29 in good health.

The rearrangement links TRBV30 to TRBJ2-1, with 7 bases matching TRBD1. With 3 bases clipped from V and 9 bases from J, the junction kept 8 bases outside the gene matches. This CDR3 is built from 13 residues. Germline-derived CDR1 and CDR2 are GTSNPN and SVGIG (reference sequence). This CDR3 is CAWSSGGDSEQFF. Written as DNA, the CDR3 is TGTGCCTGGAGCTCCGGTGGGGACAGTGAGCAGTTCTTC.

V gene TRBV6-5 combines with J gene TRBJ1-5; weak D call: TRBD1 (5 bases). The CDR3 is 13 residues long. Trimming took 6 bases from V and 6 from J, leaving 12 bases between them. Germline CDR1 is MNHEY and CDR2 is SVGAGI. DNA of the CDR3: TGTGCCAGCAGCCCCGGTGGGGCTCAGCCCCAGCATTTT. This encodes CASSPGGAQPQHF.

The chain recombines TRBV5-1 with TRBJ1-1, with 7 bases aligning to TRBD1. The length of the CDR3 is 17 residues. Germline V lookup: CDR1 SGHRS, CDR2 YFSETQ. The ends lost 0 bases at V and 0 bases at J; junction bases unmatched: 8. In nucleotides, the CDR3 is TGCGCCAGCAGCTTGGTTTATGGGACAGACATGAACACTGAAGCTTTCTTT. Encoded protein: CASSLVYGTDMNTEAFF.

This chain uses TRBV30 with TRBJ2-3, with TRBD2 as a possible D gene (5 bases). Per the germline V gene, CDR1 is GTSNPN and CDR2 is SVGIG (reference sequence). CDR3 length: 14 residues. Trimming removed 4 bases at V and 1 base at J, with 12 bases between. CDR3 bases: TGTGCCTGGATTTCCTTCGGGGGCACAGATACGCAGTATTTT. This codes for CAWISFGGTDTQYF.

The chain combines TRBV5-1 with TRBJ2-5; 11 bases fit TRBD2. The CDR3 is made up of 20 amino acids. The V gene end was trimmed by 4 bases and the J gene end by 2 bases; junction bases not matched to a gene: 19. Looked up from germline, CDR1 is SGHRS and CDR2 is YFSETQ. The CDR3 nucleotides read TGCGCCAGCAGCCCGGGGAGAGATCCGCTAGCGGGGGGAAAACAAGAGACCCAGTACTTC. This sequence encodes CASSPGRDPLAGGKQETQYF.

The V call is TRBV7-8, the J call TRBJ2-3; 9 bases are a match to TRBD2. V lost 6 bases to trimming and J lost 3 bases; unmatched junction nucleotides: 7. Germline V CDR1 and CDR2: SGHVS, FQNEAQ. This CDR3 contains 15 residues. The CDR3 region has the DNA TGTGCCAGCAGGATTAGCGGGAGTCTAACAGATACGCAGTATTTT. This encodes CASRISGSLTDTQYF.

To note about this clone: The identical CDR3 is also encoded by other nucleotide sequences in the sample. The rearrangement joins TRBV9 to TRBJ2-5, with 11 bases fitting TRBD2. Germline-derived CDR1 and CDR2 are SGDLS and YYNGEE. This CDR3 spans 15 amino acids. Trimming took 4 bases from V and 2 from J; bases not matched to a gene: 4. The CDR3 sequence: CASSYGLAGQETQYF. The DNA for the CDR3 is TGTGCCAGCAGCTACGGACTAGCGGGTCAAGAGACCCAGTACTTC. Variable domain in full (rest from reference TRBV9 and TRBJ2-5): DSGVTQTPKHLITATGQRVTLRCSPRSGDLSVYWYQQSLDQGLQFLIQYYNGEERAKGNILERFSAQQFPDLHSELNLSSLELGDSALYFCASSYGLAGQETQYFGPGTRLLVL.

This clone was observed a handful of times. V and J are TRBV19 and TRBJ2-5, with D perhaps matching TRBD1 or TRBD2 (5 bases each). CDR1 LNHDA and CDR2 SQIVND come from the germline V gene (reference sequence). The CDR3 sequence is 13 residues long. Trimming shortened V by 5 bases and J by 7 bases, and 14 bases separated the two germline ends. For the CDR3, the DNA is TGTGCCAGTAGTGGGACGGTCCAGGGGACCCAGTACTTC. It is translated as CASSGTVQGTQYF.

The J gene is TRBJ1-1, the V gene TRBV28, with D perhaps TRBD1 (6 bases). Trimming took 5 bases from V and 5 from J, leaving 18 bases between them. This CDR3 spans 15 amino acids. Germline CDR1 and CDR2: MDHEN and SYDVKM. DNA of the CDR3: TGTGCCAGCAGTCCTCGACAGGACCCGGGGACTGAAGCTTTCTTT. Translated: CASSPRQDPGTEAFF.

The chain couples TRBV10-3 to TRBJ2-1; 8 bases are a match to TRBD2. The J segment lost 2 bases and the V segment lost 2 bases, leaving 2 bases of the junction unmatched. The length of the CDR3 is 15 residues. In germline, CDR1 is ENHRY, CDR2 SYGVKD. For the CDR3, the DNA is TGTGCCATCAGTGAGGACGGGGGGGCCTACAATGAGCAGTTCTTC. It is translated as CAISEDGGAYNEQFF.

The chain recombines TRBV4-3 with TRBJ2-3; D uncertain. Germline assignment: CDR1 LGHNA and CDR2 YSLEER. The CDR3 has 15 residues. V lost 1 base, J lost 4 bases, and 12 bases lay in between. In DNA form, the CDR3 reads TGCGCCAGCAGCCAAGGCCTTTCCGGCCCAGATACGCAGTATTTT. This sequence encodes CASSQGLSGPDTQYF.

V and J are TRBV4-3 and TRBJ1-1, with D uncertain. The CDR3 runs to 15 residues. Germline V lookup: CDR1 LGHNA, CDR2 YSLEER. V lost 1 base to trimming and J lost 1 base, with 10 bases between them. CDR3 bases: TGCGCCAGCAGCCAAGGGGTAGCCAAGAACACTGAAGCTTTCTTT. Protein sequence: CASSQGVAKNTEAFF.

Only one count was recorded for this clone. The genes are TRBV12-5 and TRBJ1-6, with 7 nucleotides matching TRBD1. Germline V gene sequence: CDR1 LGHNT, CDR2 FRNRAP. V lost 4 bases, J lost 9 bases, and 9 bases stayed unmatched. The CDR3 loop spans 15 amino acids. CDR3 in amino acids: CASGYLTGVASPLHF. CDR3 nucleotide sequence: TGTGCTAGTGGTTACCTAACAGGGGTAGCTTCACCCCTCCACTTT.

The chain employs TRBV7-9 and TRBJ2-1, with 13 bases that match TRBD2. V shed 7 bases and J 9 bases; nucleotides not matched to a gene: 12. Germline V gives CDR1 SEHNR, CDR2 FQNEAQ (reference sequence). The CDR3 runs 16 residues. CDR3 region: CASTRLAGGIGGEQFF. The CDR3 DNA sequence: TGTGCCAGCACCCGACTAGCGGGAGGCATTGGTGGTGAGCAGTTCTTC.

This clone came up once. The chain links TRBV9 to TRBJ1-6; 7 nucleotides align to TRBD1. The ends lost 4 bases at V and 9 bases at J; junction bases unmatched: 7. The length of the CDR3 is 14 residues. Looked up from germline, CDR1 is SGDLS and CDR2 is YYNGEE. Written as DNA, the CDR3 is TGTGCCAGCAGCTTTGGACAGGAGATTTCACCCCTCCACTTT. This translates into CASSFGQEISPLHF.

Details on this clone: This same CDR3 is encoded by further DNA sequences in the sample. The chain links TRBV5-4 to TRBJ2-1; the D gene is possibly TRBD2 (6 bases). The CDR3 loop spans 15 amino acids. The germline CDR1 and CDR2 sequences are SGHNT and YYREEE (reference sequence). Trimming took off 0 bases at V and 3 bases at J, with 10 bases between the two ends. The CDR3 protein is CASSLAGGGYNEQFF. The CDR3 bases are TGTGCCAGCAGCTTGGCCGGGGGTGGCTACAATGAGCAGTTCTTC.

The chain recombines TRBV19 with TRBJ1-6; D perhaps matches TRBD1 (5 bases). Germline V lookup: CDR1 LNHDA, CDR2 SQIVND (reference sequence). The CDR3 is 16 residues long. Trimming left V 0 bases short and J 10 bases short, with 16 bases between. The chain's CDR3 is CASSIDGAGRRSPLHF. The CDR3 DNA reads as TGTGCCAGTAGTATAGACGGGGCAGGACGAAGATCACCCCTCCACTTT.